Listed below are T cell receptor beta chains from one sample, sequenced in a study of control samples from healthy donors and cancer patients. TCRdb's copy holds only in-frame clones and misses some; the assay was immunoSEQ multiplex PCR. The sample carries around 190,000 clones, approximately 94% recorded once. Source material: blood. These TCRs come from a man aged 30 to 45 in good health. CDR3s include the opening cysteine and the closing phenylalanine or tryptophan. The order of the fields is CDR3 length, D gene, clone size, J gene, V gene, CDR3 protein, CDR3 DNA. The D gene is left open where the match is weak. The size entry is marked missing in some rows and otherwise reads once, few, many or a size class.

len: 15; d_gene: TRBD1; abundance: .; j_gene: TRBJ1-1; v_gene: TRBV5-4; CDR3aa: CASSLGGQGGTEAFF; CDR3nt: TGTGCCAGCAGCTTGGGAGGACAGGGTGGAACTGAAGCTTTCTTT
len: 13; d_gene: TRBD1; abundance: .; j_gene: TRBJ1-5; v_gene: TRBV19; CDR3aa: CASRGQDNQPQHF; CDR3nt: TGTGCCAGTAGGGGACAGGACAATCAGCCCCAGCATTTT
len: 13; d_gene: TRBD2; abundance: once; j_gene: TRBJ2-1; v_gene: TRBV24-1; CDR3aa: CATAGTSGNEQFF; CDR3nt: TGTGCCACCGCCGGGACTAGCGGCAATGAGCAGTTCTTC
len: 14; d_gene: .; abundance: few; j_gene: TRBJ2-1; v_gene: TRBV11-2; CDR3aa: CASRAGGNYNEQFF; CDR3nt: TGTGCCAGCAGGGCTGGCGGGAACTACAATGAGCAGTTCTTC
len: 13; d_gene: .; abundance: .; j_gene: TRBJ1-5; v_gene: TRBV27; CDR3aa: CASSFWVNQPQHF; CDR3nt: TGTGCCAGCAGTTTTTGGGTGAATCAGCCCCAGCATTTT
len: 12; d_gene: .; abundance: .; j_gene: TRBJ1-1; v_gene: TRBV6-1; CDR3aa: CASSERSAEAFF; CDR3nt: TGTGCCAGCAGTGAACGCAGCGCTGAAGCTTTCTTT
len: 15; d_gene: .; abundance: .; j_gene: TRBJ1-6; v_gene: TRBV10-3; CDR3aa: CAISESEGDGSPLHF; CDR3nt: TGTGCCATCAGTGAGTCAGAGGGAGACGGTTCACCCCTCCACTTT
len: 13; d_gene: TRBD1; abundance: .; j_gene: TRBJ1-5; v_gene: TRBV2; CDR3aa: CASIRTGGQPQHF; CDR3nt: TGTGCCAGCATACGGACAGGGGGTCAGCCCCAGCATTTT
len: 15; d_gene: TRBD2; abundance: .; j_gene: TRBJ2-7; v_gene: TRBV18; CDR3aa: CASSLRTSGRYEQYF; CDR3nt: TGTGCCAGCTCACTTCGGACTAGCGGGAGGTACGAGCAGTACTTC
len: 15; d_gene: .; abundance: .; j_gene: TRBJ1-5; v_gene: TRBV24-1; CDR3aa: CATSDAQGSGQPQHF; CDR3nt: TGTGCCACCAGTGATGCTCAGGGAAGCGGTCAGCCCCAGCATTTT
len: 14; d_gene: .; abundance: .; j_gene: TRBJ1-2; v_gene: TRBV6-6; CDR3aa: CASRPPGGYYGYTF; CDR3nt: TGTGCCAGCAGGCCTCCTGGGGGCTACTATGGCTACACCTTC
len: 15; d_gene: TRBD2; abundance: .; j_gene: TRBJ2-7; v_gene: TRBV19; CDR3aa: CASSVGTSGRSEQYF; CDR3nt: TGTGCCAGTAGTGTCGGGACTAGCGGGAGAAGCGAGCAGTACTTC
len: 12; d_gene: .; abundance: .; j_gene: TRBJ2-7; v_gene: TRBV27; CDR3aa: CAESWAGYEQYF; CDR3nt: TGTGCCGAATCCTGGGCCGGCTACGAGCAGTACTTC
len: 13; d_gene: TRBD2; abundance: .; j_gene: TRBJ2-7; v_gene: TRBV10-3; CDR3aa: CAIRGLAGGEQYF; CDR3nt: TGTGCCATCAGAGGACTAGCGGGCGGCGAGCAGTACTTC
len: 13; d_gene: .; abundance: .; j_gene: TRBJ2-7; v_gene: TRBV7-9; CDR3aa: CASSSGVGLEQYF; CDR3nt: TGTGCCAGCAGCTCTGGGGTTGGATTGGAGCAGTACTTC
len: 14; d_gene: .; abundance: .; j_gene: TRBJ1-5; v_gene: TRBV19; CDR3aa: CASSMTSSNQPQHF; CDR3nt: TGTGCCAGTAGTATGACAAGTAGCAATCAGCCCCAGCATTTT
len: 15; d_gene: .; abundance: .; j_gene: TRBJ2-7; v_gene: TRBV3-1/TRBV3-2; CDR3aa: CASSPSGAGGWEQYF; CDR3nt: TGTGCCAGCAGCCCTTCGGGGGCTGGAGGTTGGGAGCAGTACTTC
len: 13; d_gene: .; abundance: .; j_gene: TRBJ1-4; v_gene: TRBV18; CDR3aa: CASSLLGTEKLFF; CDR3nt: TGTGCCAGCTCATTGCTGGGGACTGAAAAACTGTTTTTT
len: 14; d_gene: .; abundance: .; j_gene: TRBJ1-1; v_gene: TRBV6-2/TRBV6-3; CDR3aa: CASSSTGIGTEAFF; CDR3nt: TGTGCCAGCAGTTCTACAGGGATCGGGACTGAAGCTTTCTTT
len: 14; d_gene: .; abundance: .; j_gene: TRBJ2-1; v_gene: TRBV6-2/TRBV6-3; CDR3aa: CASSYSGPYNEQFF; CDR3nt: TGTGCCAGCAGTTACTCGGGGCCCTACAATGAGCAGTTCTTC
len: 14; d_gene: .; abundance: .; j_gene: TRBJ2-2; v_gene: TRBV6-5; CDR3aa: CASSPLWRPGELFF; CDR3nt: TGTGCCAGCAGTCCCCTCTGGCGGCCCGGGGAGCTGTTTTTT
len: 17; d_gene: TRBD1; abundance: .; j_gene: TRBJ2-2; v_gene: TRBV19; CDR3aa: CASSTGQGAANTGELFF; CDR3nt: TGTGCCAGTAGTACAGGACAGGGGGCCGCGAACACCGGGGAGCTGTTTTTT
len: 13; d_gene: .; abundance: .; j_gene: TRBJ2-5; v_gene: TRBV30; CDR3aa: CAWSPGLRETQYF; CDR3nt: TGTGCCTGGAGTCCAGGGCTTCGAGAGACCCAGTACTTC
len: 14; d_gene: .; abundance: few; j_gene: TRBJ1-5; v_gene: TRBV6-1; CDR3aa: CASSENRGNQPQHF; CDR3nt: TGTGCCAGCAGTGAAAATCGAGGCAATCAGCCCCAGCATTTT
len: 18; d_gene: TRBD2; abundance: .; j_gene: TRBJ2-3; v_gene: TRBV4-3; CDR3aa: CASSQDLGSGGSGYTQYF; CDR3nt: TGCGCCAGCAGCCAAGATCTGGGTAGCGGGGGATCCGGATACACGCAGTATTTT
len: 14; d_gene: .; abundance: .; j_gene: TRBJ1-1; v_gene: TRBV4-1; CDR3aa: CASSQDGGTTEAFF; CDR3nt: TGCGCCAGCAGCCAAGATGGCGGGACAACCGAGGCTTTCTTT
len: 15; d_gene: .; abundance: few; j_gene: TRBJ2-7; v_gene: TRBV7-2; CDR3aa: CASSLAVSASYEQYF; CDR3nt: TGTGCCAGCAGCTTAGCGGTTAGCGCCAGCTACGAGCAGTACTTC
len: 14; d_gene: .; abundance: .; j_gene: TRBJ1-3; v_gene: TRBV14; CDR3aa: CASSQDSSGNTIYF; CDR3nt: TGTGCCAGCAGCCAGGACAGCTCTGGAAACACCATATATTTT
len: 16; d_gene: .; abundance: .; j_gene: TRBJ2-5; v_gene: TRBV3-1/TRBV3-2; CDR3aa: CASSSNRRGVSETQYF; CDR3nt: TGTGCCAGCAGTTCGAACCGCCGTGGAGTGAGCGAGACCCAGTACTTC
len: 12; d_gene: .; abundance: .; j_gene: TRBJ2-7; v_gene: TRBV4-2; CDR3aa: CASSPVGGEQYF; CDR3nt: TGTGCCAGCAGCCCCGTCGGCGGCGAGCAGTACTTC
len: 14; d_gene: .; abundance: .; j_gene: TRBJ2-7; v_gene: TRBV11-2; CDR3aa: CASSLPRGSYEQYF; CDR3nt: TGTGCCAGCAGCTTACCCAGGGGATCCTACGAGCAGTACTTC
len: 13; d_gene: .; abundance: .; j_gene: TRBJ1-4; v_gene: TRBV5-4; CDR3aa: CASSLWGGEKLFF; CDR3nt: TGTGCCAGCAGCTTGTGGGGGGGCGAAAAACTGTTTTTT